This entry lists 18 T cell receptor beta chains sequenced from one sample in a study of blood T cell repertoires in COVID-19. TCRdb's copy holds only in-frame clones and misses some; the assay was immunoSEQ multiplex PCR. The sample carries 200,000 to 250,000 clones, around 80% recorded once. Sequencing input: peripheral blood. The source of these receptors is a woman in her twenties or thirties with COVID-19, enrolled during active disease.

CDR3 protein: CASSLAGHTDTQYF. In DNA, the CDR3 is TGTGCCAGCAGTTTAGCGGGGCACACAGATACGCAGTATTTT. The chain employs TRBV27 and TRBJ2-3; D possibly corresponds to TRBD2 (6 bases). V was shortened by 2 bases and J by 2 bases, with 8 bases between the two germline ends. The CDR3 covers 14 residues. In germline, CDR1 is MNHEY, CDR2 SMNVEV (reference sequence).

The V gene is TRBV25-1, the J gene TRBJ1-1, with 7 bases fitting TRBD1. The J segment lost 3 bases and the V segment lost 4 bases, leaving 11 bases of the junction unmatched. CDR1 MGHDK and CDR2 SYGVNS come from the germline V gene. The CDR3 has 16 amino acids. The CDR3 DNA reads as TGTGCCAGCAGTGGCACAGGGGCCTTTTCCTACACTGAAGCTTTCTTT. This sequence encodes CASSGTGAFSYTEAFF.

This clone occurred a few times. The V gene is TRBV2, the J gene TRBJ1-2, with 9 bases aligning to TRBD1. The V and J ends lost 6 bases and 5 bases, in that order; junction bases with no gene match: 7. This CDR3 is built from 14 residues. Germline CDR1 and CDR2: SNHLY and FYNNEI. The CDR3 reads CASSTLGQGYGYTF. The CDR3, as DNA: TGTGCCAGCAGCACTTTAGGACAGGGGTATGGCTACACCTTC.

The gene calls are TRBV6-6 and TRBJ2-2, with 8 bases fitting TRBD2. The CDR3 is 13 residues long. Germline V gene lookup returns CDR1 MNHNY and CDR2 SVGAGI (reference sequence). V lost 5 bases, J lost 10 bases, and 6 bases stayed unmatched. This CDR3 reads CASSRDGGVELFF. In DNA, the CDR3 is TGTGCCAGCAGTAGGGACGGGGGGGTGGAGCTGTTTTTT.

The table lists this clone with a few counts. CDR3 nucleotide sequence: TGCGCCAGCAGCTTCCGTCTTGGGGGAGGGTCAGATACGCAGTATTTT. It is translated as CASSFRLGGGSDTQYF. J is TRBJ2-3 and V is TRBV5-1, with TRBD2 matching over 7 bases. After removal of 2 bases from V and 4 bases from J, the junction contained 10 bases not matched to a gene. This CDR3 comprises 16 residues. Germline loops: CDR1 SGHRS, CDR2 YFSETQ.

V is TRBV7-2 and J is TRBJ2-5; 15 bases fit TRBD2. Unmatched junction bases numbered 0, after V lost 4 bases and J lost 3 bases. The CDR3 consists of 15 residues. Per germline, CDR1 SGHTA and CDR2 FQGNSA. The CDR3 sequence is CASSWTSGGEETQYF. Here the CDR3 DNA reads TGTGCCAGCAGCTGGACTAGCGGGGGGGAAGAGACCCAGTACTTC.

The chain combines TRBV11-3 with TRBJ2-7, with 8 bases matching TRBD1. Per germline, CDR1 SGHNT and CDR2 YENEEA. The length of the CDR3 is 13 residues. V was clipped by 5 bases and J by 6 bases; unmatched bases: 6. CDR3: CASSVGQGGEQYF. The CDR3 bases are TGTGCCAGCAGCGTTGGACAGGGAGGCGAGCAGTACTTC.

The genes are TRBV7-2 and TRBJ1-6; possible D gene TRBD1, 6 bases. This CDR3 region has 14 residues. V lost 3 bases, J lost 10 bases, and 13 bases lay in between. Germline V gives CDR1 SGHTA, CDR2 FQGNSA. The CDR3 here is CASSFPDRRSPLHF. In DNA form, the CDR3 reads TGTGCCAGCAGCTTCCCTGACAGGAGGTCACCCCTCCACTTT.

This clone appeared once. The V and J genes are TRBV7-3 and TRBJ2-1; TRBD2 matches at 11 bases. The CDR3 has 16 residues. The germline V gene encodes CDR1 SGHTA and CDR2 FQGTGA. V lost 5 bases to trimming and J lost 0 bases; unmatched junction nucleotides: 3. The CDR3 is CASSLTSGGSYNEQFF. CDR3 coding DNA: TGTGCCAGCAGCCTCACTAGCGGGGGCTCCTACAATGAGCAGTTCTTC.

The chain combines TRBV7-9 with TRBJ2-7; D possibly corresponds to TRBD1 (6 bases). The CDR3 is made up of 15 amino acids. Trimming stripped 1 base from V and 3 bases from J, with 13 bases between. CDR1 is SEHNR, CDR2 FQNEAQ, per germline (reference sequence). CDR3 sequence: CASSLVPATGYEQYF. The CDR3 coding sequence is TGTGCCAGCAGCTTAGTTCCCGCGACAGGCTACGAGCAGTACTTC.

The CDR3 DNA is TGTGCCAGCAATAATCCTGGGGGGGGCCGAGAGACCCAGTACTTC. Its protein product is CASNNPGGGRETQYF. The gene calls are TRBV27 and TRBJ2-5; D may be TRBD2 (7 bases). Germline V gives CDR1 MNHEY, CDR2 SMNVEV (reference sequence). This CDR3 has 15 amino acids. The germline V and J ends were trimmed by 7 bases and 4 bases, with 19 bases remaining between them.

The V call is TRBV5-6, the J call TRBJ2-2, with D possibly being TRBD2 (6 bases). The V and J ends lost 4 bases and 3 bases respectively, with 16 bases between them. CDR3 length equals 16 residues. Germline V gene sequence: CDR1 SGHDT, CDR2 YYEEEE. The CDR3 spells CASSPPAGPYTGELFF. The CDR3 nucleotides read TGTGCCAGCAGCCCTCCCGCGGGGCCCTACACCGGGGAGCTGTTTTTT.

The chain links TRBV12-3 or TRBV12-4 to TRBJ1-2; D is uncertain. Trimming shortened V by 1 base and J by 3 bases, and 6 bases separated the two germline ends. This CDR3 has 13 amino acids. For the CDR3, the DNA is TGTGCCAGCAGTTTAGACGGGGACTATGGCTACACCTTC. This gives the protein CASSLDGDYGYTF.

The V gene is TRBV11-1, the J gene TRBJ2-7, with 8 bases fitting TRBD1. CDR1 is SGHAT and CDR2 is FQDESV in the germline V gene (reference sequence). V lost 3 bases and J lost 6; bases outside the gene matches: 4. This CDR3 region has 13 residues. Written as DNA, the CDR3 is TGTGCCAGCAGCTTCGCCAGGGGGCTCGAGCAGTACTTC. Encoded protein: CASSFARGLEQYF.

CDR3 in amino acids: CASSQEHQRGVGETQYF. CDR3 in DNA: TGCGCCAGCAGCCAAGAACACCAGCGGGGGGTAGGAGAGACCCAGTACTTC. The genes are TRBV4-3 and TRBJ2-5; 9 nucleotides line up with TRBD2. J gave up 4 bases and V 0 bases, and 9 bases lay outside the gene matches. The CDR3 has 17 residues. CDR1 and CDR2 from the germline V gene are LGHNA and YSLEER.

This clone has just a few counts. The V gene is TRBV5-1, the J gene TRBJ2-7, with D possibly TRBD2 on 6 matching bases. The CDR3 is 14 residues long. The V gene's germline CDR1 is SGHRS and CDR2 YFSETQ. Trimming removed 4 bases from V and 7 bases from J, with 18 bases in between. The CDR3 spells CASSPGTGRAEQYF. Written as DNA, the CDR3 is TGCGCCAGCAGCCCCGGGACTGGGAGAGCGGAGCAGTACTTC.

The gene calls are TRBV2 and TRBJ1-1; 9 nucleotides agree with TRBD1. This CDR3 comprises 13 residues. V lost 6 bases and J lost 5; bases outside the gene matches: 4. The germline CDR1 and CDR2 sequences are SNHLY and FYNNEI. The CDR3 DNA is TGTGCCAGCAGCGTCGGACAGGGGACTGAAGCTTTCTTT. Translated: CASSVGQGTEAFF.

In DNA, the CDR3 is TGTGCCAGCAGCTCATTCCCGCCCGGAGGTGGCGAGCAGTACTTC. This sequence encodes CASSSFPPGGGEQYF. The rearrangement uses TRBV7-9 and TRBJ2-7, with a possible D match to TRBD2 (5 bases). V lost 4 bases, J lost 6 bases, and 19 bases lay in between. The CDR3 is 15 residues long. CDR1 is SEHNR and CDR2 is FQNEAQ in the germline V gene (reference sequence).